This record looks at one T cell receptor beta chain sequence and its context. Libraries were prepared by immunoSEQ multiplex PCR; TCRdb keeps only in-frame clonotypes and omits some of them. The sample has about 89,000 clones, 70% to 90% seen once. The data were obtained in a study of OX40 agonist ivuxolimab in advanced cancers. J gave up 1 base and V 4 bases, and 4 bases lay outside the gene matches. CDR3 size: 14 residues. Per germline, CDR1 SGHDN and CDR2 FVKESK. The gene calls are TRBV14 and TRBJ2-7, with 7 positions matching TRBD1. This TCR came from an adult with an advanced solid tumor such as melanoma, head and neck, liver or kidney cancer. Sequences were derived from CD4+ or CD8+ T cells sorted from blood, sampled in a trial of the OX40 agonist ivuxolimab. CDR3 amino acids: CASSPGTESYEQYF. In nucleotides, the CDR3 is TGTGCCAGCAGCCCGGGGACAGAGTCCTACGAGCAGTACTTC. Drawing the rest from reference TRBV14 and TRBJ2-7, the complete variable domain is EAGVTQFPSHSVIEKGQTVTLRCDPISGHDNLYWYRRVMGKEIKFLLHFVKESKQDESGMPNNRFLAERTGGTYSTLKVQPAELEDSGVYFCASSPGTESYEQYFGPGTRLTVT.